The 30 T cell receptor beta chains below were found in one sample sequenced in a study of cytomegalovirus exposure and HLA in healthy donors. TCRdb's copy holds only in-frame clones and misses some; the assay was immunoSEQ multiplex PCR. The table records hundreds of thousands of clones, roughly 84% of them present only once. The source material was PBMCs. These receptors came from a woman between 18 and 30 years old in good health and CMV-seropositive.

Here the CDR3 DNA reads TGCACCAGCAGCCAAGGCGACGTGGGAGCGGGAGAGTCGAGAGAGACCCAGTACTTC. Its protein product is CTSSQGDVGAGESRETQYF. This rearrangement joins TRBV1 to TRBJ2-5; the table's D call of TRBD2 was not tested on the DNA. TRBV1 is given as a pseudogene. CDR3 size: 19 residues.

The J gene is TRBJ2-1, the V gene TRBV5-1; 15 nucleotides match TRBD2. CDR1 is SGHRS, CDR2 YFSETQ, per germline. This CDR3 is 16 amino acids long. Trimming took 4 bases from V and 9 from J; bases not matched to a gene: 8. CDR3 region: CASSPPGLAGGFEQFF. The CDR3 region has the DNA TGCGCCAGCAGCCCTCCGGGACTAGCGGGAGGATTTGAGCAGTTCTTC. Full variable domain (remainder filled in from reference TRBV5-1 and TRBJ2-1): KAGVTQTPRYLIKTRGQQVTLSCSPISGHRSVSWYQQTPGQGLQFLFEYFSETQRNKGNFPGRFSGRQFSNSRSEMNVSTLELGDSALYLCASSPPGLAGGFEQFFGPGTRLTVL.

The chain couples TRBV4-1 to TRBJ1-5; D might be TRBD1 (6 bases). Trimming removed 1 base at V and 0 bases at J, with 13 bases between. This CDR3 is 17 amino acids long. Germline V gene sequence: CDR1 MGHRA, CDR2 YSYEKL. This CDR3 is CASSQAGGTRSNQPQHF. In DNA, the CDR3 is TGCGCCAGCAGCCAAGCGGGGGGGACACGTAGCAATCAGCCCCAGCATTTT.

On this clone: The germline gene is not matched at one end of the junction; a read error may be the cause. The DNA for the CDR3 is TGTGCCAGCAGCGAAGGGGAGCTTAGGTTTTATGGCTACACCTTC. Translation: CASSEGELRFYGYTF. The V gene is TRBV2, the J gene TRBJ1-2, with D perhaps matching TRBD1 (5 bases). CDR1 is SNHLY and CDR2 is FYNNEI in the germline V gene. There are 15 residues in the CDR3.

CDR3 amino acids: CASSLITQGSGANVLTF. CDR3 nucleotide sequence: TGTGCCAGCAGCCTGATCACACAGGGCTCTGGGGCCAACGTCCTGACTTTC. The rearrangement uses TRBV4-2 and TRBJ2-6, with D perhaps matching TRBD1 (6 bases). CDR3 length: 17 residues. The ends were cut back, 4 bases at V and 0 bases at J, with 13 bases in the middle. The V gene's germline CDR1 is LGHNA and CDR2 YNFKEQ.

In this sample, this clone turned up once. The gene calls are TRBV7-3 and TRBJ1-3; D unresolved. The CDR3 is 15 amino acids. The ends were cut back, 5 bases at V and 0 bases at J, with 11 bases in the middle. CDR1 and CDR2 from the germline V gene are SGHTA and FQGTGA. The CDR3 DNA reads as TGTGCCAGCAGCACAGACGGAAACTCTGGAAACACCATATATTTT. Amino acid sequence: CASSTDGNSGNTIYF.

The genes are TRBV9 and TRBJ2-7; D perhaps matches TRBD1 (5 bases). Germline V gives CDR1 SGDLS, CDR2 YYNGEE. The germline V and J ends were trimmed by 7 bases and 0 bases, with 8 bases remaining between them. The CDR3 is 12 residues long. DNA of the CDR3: TGTGCCAGCGCCGACAGCTCCTACGAGCAGTACTTC. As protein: CASADSSYEQYF.

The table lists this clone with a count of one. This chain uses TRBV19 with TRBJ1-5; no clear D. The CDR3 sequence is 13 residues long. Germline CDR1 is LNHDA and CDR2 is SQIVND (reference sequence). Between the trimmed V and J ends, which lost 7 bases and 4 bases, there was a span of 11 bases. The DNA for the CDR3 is TGTGCCAGTATGTCTAGGTTAAATCAGCCCCAGCATTTT. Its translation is CASMSRLNQPQHF.

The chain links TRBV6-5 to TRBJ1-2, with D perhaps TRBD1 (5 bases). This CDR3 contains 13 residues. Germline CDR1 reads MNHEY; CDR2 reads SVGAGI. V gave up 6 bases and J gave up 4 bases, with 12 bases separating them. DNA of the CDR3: TGTGCCAGCAGCTCAGGGCGCGGCTATGGCTACACCTTC. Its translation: CASSSGRGYGYTF.

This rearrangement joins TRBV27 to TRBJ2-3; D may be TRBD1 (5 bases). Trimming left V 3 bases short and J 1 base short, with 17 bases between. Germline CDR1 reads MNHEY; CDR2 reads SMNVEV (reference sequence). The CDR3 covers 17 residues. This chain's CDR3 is CASSFLRQGGGTDTQYF. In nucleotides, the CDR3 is TGTGCCAGCAGTTTTCTGCGGCAGGGCGGAGGCACAGATACGCAGTATTTT.

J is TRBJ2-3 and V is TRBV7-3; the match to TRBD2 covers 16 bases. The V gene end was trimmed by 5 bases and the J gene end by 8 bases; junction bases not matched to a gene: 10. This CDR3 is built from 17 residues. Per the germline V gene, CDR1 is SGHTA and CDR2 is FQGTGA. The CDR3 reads CASSPRGLAGGPVTQYF. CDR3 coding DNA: TGTGCCAGCAGCCCCCGGGGACTAGCGGGAGGGCCGGTTACGCAGTATTTT.

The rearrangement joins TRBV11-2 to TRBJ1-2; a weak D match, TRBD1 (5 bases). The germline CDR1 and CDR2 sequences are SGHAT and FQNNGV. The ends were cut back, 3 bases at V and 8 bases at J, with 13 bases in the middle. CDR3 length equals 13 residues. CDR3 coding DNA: TGTGCCAGCAGCTTGACAGCCCTAGACGGCTACACCTTC. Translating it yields CASSLTALDGYTF.

CDR3 protein: CASSLLAGEDEQYF. CDR3 sequence (DNA): TGTGCCAGCAGCTTACTAGCGGGAGAGGACGAGCAGTACTTC. The chain couples TRBV13 to TRBJ2-7; 10 bases are a match to TRBD2. Germline V lookup: CDR1 PRHDT, CDR2 FYEKMQ (reference sequence). CDR3 length equals 14 residues. Unmatched junction bases numbered 3, after V lost 2 bases and J lost 5 bases.

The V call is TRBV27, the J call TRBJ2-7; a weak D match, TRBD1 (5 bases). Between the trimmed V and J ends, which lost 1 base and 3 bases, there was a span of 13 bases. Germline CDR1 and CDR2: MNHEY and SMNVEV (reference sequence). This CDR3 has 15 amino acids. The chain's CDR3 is CASSLWGFGSYEQYF. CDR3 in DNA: TGTGCCAGCAGTTTATGGGGCTTCGGAAGCTACGAGCAGTACTTC.

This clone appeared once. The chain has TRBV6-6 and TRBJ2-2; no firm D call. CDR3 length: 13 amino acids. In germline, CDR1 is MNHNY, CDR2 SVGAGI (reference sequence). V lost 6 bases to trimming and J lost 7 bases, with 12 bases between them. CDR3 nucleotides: TGTGCCAGCAGCCCCATCGCAGTCGGGGAGCTGTTTTTT. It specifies CASSPIAVGELFF.

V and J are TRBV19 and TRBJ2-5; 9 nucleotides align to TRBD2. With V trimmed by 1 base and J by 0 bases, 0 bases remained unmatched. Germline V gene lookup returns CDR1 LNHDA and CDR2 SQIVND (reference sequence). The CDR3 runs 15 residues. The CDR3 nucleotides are TGTGCCAGTAGTATAGGACTAGCGGACCAAGAGACCCAGTACTTC. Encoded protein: CASSIGLADQETQYF.

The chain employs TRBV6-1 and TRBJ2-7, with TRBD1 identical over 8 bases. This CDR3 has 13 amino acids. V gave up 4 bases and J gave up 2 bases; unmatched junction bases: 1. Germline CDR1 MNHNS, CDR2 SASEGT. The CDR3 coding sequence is TGTGCCAGCAGTGCGGGACAGGCCTACGAGCAGTACTTC. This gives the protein CASSAGQAYEQYF.

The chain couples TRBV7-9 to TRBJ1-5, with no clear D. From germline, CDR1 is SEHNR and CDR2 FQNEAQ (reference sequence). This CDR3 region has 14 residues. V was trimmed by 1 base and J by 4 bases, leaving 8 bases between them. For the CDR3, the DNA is TGTGCCAGCAGCTTAGGAAACGGGAATCAGCCCCAGCATTTT. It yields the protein CASSLGNGNQPQHF.

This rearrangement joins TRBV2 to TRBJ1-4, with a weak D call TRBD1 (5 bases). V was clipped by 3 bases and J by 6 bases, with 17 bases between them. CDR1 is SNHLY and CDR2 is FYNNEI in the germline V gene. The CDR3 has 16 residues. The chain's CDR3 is CASSDQGRLIDEKLFF. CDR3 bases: TGTGCCAGCAGTGACCAGGGAAGGTTAATTGATGAAAAACTGTTTTTT.

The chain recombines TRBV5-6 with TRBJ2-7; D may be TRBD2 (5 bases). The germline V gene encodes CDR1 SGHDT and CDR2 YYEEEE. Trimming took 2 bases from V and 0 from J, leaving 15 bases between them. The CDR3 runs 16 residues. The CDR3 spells CASSLVTERSSYEQYF. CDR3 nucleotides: TGTGCCAGCAGCTTAGTTACAGAGCGGAGCTCCTACGAGCAGTACTTC.

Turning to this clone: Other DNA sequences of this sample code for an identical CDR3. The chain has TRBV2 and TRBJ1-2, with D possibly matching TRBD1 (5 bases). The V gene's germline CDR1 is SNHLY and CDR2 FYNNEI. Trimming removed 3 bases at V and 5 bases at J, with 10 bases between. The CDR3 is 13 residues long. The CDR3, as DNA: TGTGCCAGCAGTGAGACGGGGGTATATGGCTACACCTTC. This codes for CASSETGVYGYTF. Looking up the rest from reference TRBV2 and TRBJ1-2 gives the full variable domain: EPEVTQTPSHQVTQMGQEVILRCVPISNHLYFYWYRQILGQKVEFLVSFYNNEISEKSEIFDDQFSVERPDGSNFTLKIRSTKLEDSAMYFCASSETGVYGYTFGSGTRLTVV.

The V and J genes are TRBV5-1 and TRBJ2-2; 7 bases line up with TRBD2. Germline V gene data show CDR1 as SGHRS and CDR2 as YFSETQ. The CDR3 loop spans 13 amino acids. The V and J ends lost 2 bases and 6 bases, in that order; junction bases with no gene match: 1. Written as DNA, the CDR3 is TGCGCCAGCAGCTTTGGGAGGGCCGGGGAGCTGTTTTTT. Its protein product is CASSFGRAGELFF.

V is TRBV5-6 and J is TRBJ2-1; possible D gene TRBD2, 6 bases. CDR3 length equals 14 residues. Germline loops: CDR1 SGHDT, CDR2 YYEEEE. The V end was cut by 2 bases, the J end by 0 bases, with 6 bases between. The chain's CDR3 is CASSFGSSYNEQFF. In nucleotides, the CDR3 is TGTGCCAGCAGCTTCGGGAGCTCCTACAATGAGCAGTTCTTC. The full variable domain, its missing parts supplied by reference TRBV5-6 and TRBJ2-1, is DAGVTQSPTHLIKTRGQQVTLRCSPKSGHDTVSWYQQALGQGPQFIFQYYEEEERQRGNFPDRFSGHQFPNYSSELNVNALLLGDSALYLCASSFGSSYNEQFFGPGTRLTVL.

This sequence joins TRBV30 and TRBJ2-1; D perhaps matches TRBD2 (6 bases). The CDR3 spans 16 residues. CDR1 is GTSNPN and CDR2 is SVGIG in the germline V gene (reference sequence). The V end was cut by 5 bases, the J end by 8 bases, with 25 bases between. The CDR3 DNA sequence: TGTGCCTGGGGATTCTTCACTAGCCGTGGAATCTATGAGCAGTTCTTC. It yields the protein CAWGFFTSRGIYEQFF.

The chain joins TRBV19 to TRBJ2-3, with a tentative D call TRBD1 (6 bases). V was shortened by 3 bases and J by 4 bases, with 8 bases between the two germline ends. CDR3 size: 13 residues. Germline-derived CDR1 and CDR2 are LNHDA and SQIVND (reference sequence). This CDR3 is CASSIRGPDTQYF. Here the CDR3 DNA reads TGTGCCAGTAGTATCAGGGGCCCAGATACGCAGTATTTT.

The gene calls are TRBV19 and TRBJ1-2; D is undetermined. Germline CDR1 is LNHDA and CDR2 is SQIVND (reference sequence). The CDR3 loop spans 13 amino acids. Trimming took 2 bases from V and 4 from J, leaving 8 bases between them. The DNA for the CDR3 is TGTGCCAGTAGTATAAGCTCTTTCTATGGCTACACCTTC. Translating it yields CASSISSFYGYTF. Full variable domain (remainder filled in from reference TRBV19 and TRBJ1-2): DGGITQSPKYLFRKEGQNVTLSCEQNLNHDAMYWYRQDPGQGLRLIYYSQIVNDFQKGDIAEGYSVSREKKESFPLTVTSAQKNPTAFYLCASSISSFYGYTFGSGTRLTVV.

CDR3 protein: CASSPSGTGQFYSGNTIYF. CDR3 nucleotides: TGTGCCAGCAGCCCGTCCGGGACAGGGCAGTTCTACTCTGGAAACACCATATATTTT. The genes are TRBV5-5 and TRBJ1-3; the match to TRBD1 covers 9 bases. The CDR3 consists of 19 residues. V dropped 4 bases and J dropped 0; count of bases not matched to a gene: 14. CDR1 and CDR2 (germline): SGHKS, YYEKEE (reference sequence).

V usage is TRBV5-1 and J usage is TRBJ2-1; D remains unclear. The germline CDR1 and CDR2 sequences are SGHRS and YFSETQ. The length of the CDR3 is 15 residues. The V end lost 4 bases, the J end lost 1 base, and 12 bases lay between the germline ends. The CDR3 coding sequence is TGCGCCAGCAGCCCGACTGCCCCATCCTACAATGAGCAGTTCTTC. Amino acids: CASSPTAPSYNEQFF.

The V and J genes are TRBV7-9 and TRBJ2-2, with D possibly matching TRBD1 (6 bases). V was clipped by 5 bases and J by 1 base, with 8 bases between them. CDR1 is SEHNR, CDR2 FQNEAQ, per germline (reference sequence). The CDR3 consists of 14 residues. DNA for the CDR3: TGTGCCAGCAGCCCACAGGGGAACACCGGGGAGCTGTTTTTT. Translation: CASSPQGNTGELFF.

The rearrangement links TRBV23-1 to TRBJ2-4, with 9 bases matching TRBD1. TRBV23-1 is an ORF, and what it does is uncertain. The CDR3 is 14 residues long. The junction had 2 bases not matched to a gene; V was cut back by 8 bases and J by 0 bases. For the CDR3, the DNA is TGCGCCAGCCGGGACAGGGTAGCCAAAAACATTCAGTACTTC. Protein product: CASRDRVAKNIQYF.